This T cell receptor (beta chain) was captured in a study of graft-versus-host responses after intestinal transplantation. Intraepithelial and lamina propria lymphocytes were isolated from graft specimens. Deletions cut 2 bases from V and 9 bases from J, with 14 bases between. The germline V gene has CDR1 SGHAT and CDR2 FQNNGV. The CDR3 contains 14 residues. This table comes from immunoSEQ multiplex PCR, and its TCRdb copy is limited to in-frame clones, with some not included. Among about 15,000 clones listed, 55% to 75% were seen once. Material: ileum tissue, obtained around 720 days after intestinal transplantation. The receptor was derived from a human patient who received an intestinal transplant, so some T cells may come from the graft donor. This chain connects TRBV11-2 to TRBJ2-1, with D maybe TRBD2 (5 bases). The CDR3 coding sequence is TGTGCCAGCAGCTTACGGACTCTAGGTAGTGAGCAGTTCTTC. Protein sequence: CASSLRTLGSEQFF.